The rows below give T cell receptor beta chains drawn from one sample of a study of T cells in Graves' hyperthyroidism and ophthalmopathy. In TCRdb, the multiplex PCR reads were re-called with MiXCR into one record per CDR3 protein. This table holds nearly 600,000 distinct CDR3 sequences, 14% found once. The sequenced material came from blood. Receptors originate from a woman under 30 with Graves' ophthalmopathy. The CDR3 runs from the conserved cysteine through the conserved F or W. D genes are given only for firm matches. Some rows have no size entry. The others give once, few or many, or a class for an expanded clone.

d_gene: NA
j_gene: TRBJ1-2
v_gene: TRBV7-9
abundance: many
CDR3aa: CASRLGWGTENYGYTF
CDR3nt: TGTGCCAGCAGGCTAGGGTGGGGAACTGAGAACTATGGCTACACCTTC

d_gene: NA
j_gene: TRBJ1-1
v_gene: TRBV27
abundance: few
CDR3aa: CAGSSRRGPNTEAFF
CDR3nt: TGTGCCGGCAGTTCCCGTCGAGGGCCGAACACTGAAGCTTTCTTT

d_gene: TRBD2
j_gene: TRBJ2-3
v_gene: TRBV4-3
abundance: NA
CDR3aa: CASSQDPPSGISDTQYF
CDR3nt: TGCGCCAGCAGCCAAGACCCTCCTAGCGGGATCTCCGATACGCAGTATTTT

d_gene: NA
j_gene: TRBJ1-2
v_gene: TRBV4-1
abundance: NA
CDR3aa: CASSQPTGFSLSNYGYTF
CDR3nt: TGCGCCAGCAGCCAACCGACAGGTTTTTCTCTATCCAACTATGGCTACACCTTC

d_gene: TRBD1
j_gene: TRBJ1-6
v_gene: TRBV7-9
abundance: NA
CDR3aa: CASAWGQVTSPLHF
CDR3nt: TGTGCCAGCGCTTGGGGACAGGTTACTTCACCCCTCCACTTT

d_gene: NA
j_gene: TRBJ1-1
v_gene: TRBV6-2/TRBV6-3
abundance: NA
CDR3aa: CASTSGGGIGEAFF
CDR3nt: TGTGCCAGCACTTCCGGGGGGGGAATCGGTGAAGCTTTCTTT

d_gene: NA
j_gene: TRBJ2-5
v_gene: TRBV7-9
abundance: many
CDR3aa: CASSSRDTPSLAQETQYF
CDR3nt: TGTGCCAGCAGCTCCCGGGACACCCCTAGTCTAGCACAAGAGACCCAGTACTTC

d_gene: TRBD1
j_gene: TRBJ2-7
v_gene: TRBV19
abundance: NA
CDR3aa: CASSTSWTGSDEQYF
CDR3nt: TGTGCCAGTAGTACCTCTTGGACAGGGTCGGACGAGCAGTACTTC

d_gene: NA
j_gene: TRBJ2-1
v_gene: TRBV29-1
abundance: NA
CDR3aa: CSVGSVDYNEQFF
CDR3nt: TGCAGCGTTGGAAGCGTGGACTACAATGAGCAGTTCTTC

d_gene: NA
j_gene: TRBJ2-7
v_gene: TRBV9
abundance: many
CDR3aa: CASSVGLGGYEQYF
CDR3nt: TGTGCCAGCAGCGTAGGGCTGGGTGGCTACGAGCAGTACTTC

d_gene: TRBD2
j_gene: TRBJ2-3
v_gene: TRBV18
abundance: NA
CDR3aa: CASSPPGLAAKGTDTQYF
CDR3nt: TGTGCCAGCTCACCCCCGGGACTAGCGGCCAAAGGCACAGATACGCAGTATTTT

d_gene: TRBD2
j_gene: TRBJ2-3
v_gene: TRBV28
abundance: many
CDR3aa: CASSSPTSGSVNTQYF
CDR3nt: TGTGCCAGCAGTTCTCCCACTAGCGGGAGTGTCAATACGCAGTATTTT

d_gene: TRBD2
j_gene: TRBJ2-2
v_gene: TRBV4-2
abundance: NA
CDR3aa: CTSSLAGANTGELFF
CDR3nt: TGTACCAGCAGCCTAGCGGGAGCGAACACCGGGGAGCTGTTTTTT

d_gene: TRBD1
j_gene: TRBJ2-4
v_gene: TRBV5-5
abundance: many
CDR3aa: CASSLATGTVRNIQYF
CDR3nt: TGTGCCAGCAGCTTGGCCACCGGGACAGTGCGGAACATTCAGTACTTC

d_gene: NA
j_gene: TRBJ2-5
v_gene: TRBV20-1
abundance: many
CDR3aa: CSAREGRGGTQYF
CDR3nt: TGCAGTGCTAGGGAGGGGCGAGGGGGGACCCAGTACTTC

d_gene: TRBD2
j_gene: TRBJ2-5
v_gene: TRBV7-2
abundance: few
CDR3aa: CASSRGLAGAVETQYF
CDR3nt: TGTGCCAGCAGCCGGGGACTAGCGGGAGCCGTAGAGACCCAGTACTTC

d_gene: TRBD2
j_gene: TRBJ2-7
v_gene: TRBV6-2/TRBV6-3
abundance: many
CDR3aa: CAGAGLAGVKNEQYF
CDR3nt: TGTGCCGGCGCCGGACTAGCGGGAGTTAAGAACGAGCAGTACTTC

d_gene: NA
j_gene: TRBJ2-7
v_gene: TRBV15
abundance: NA
CDR3aa: CATGLRYEQYF
CDR3nt: TGTGCCACCGGGCTTAGGTACGAGCAGTACTTC

d_gene: TRBD2
j_gene: TRBJ2-1
v_gene: TRBV19
abundance: NA
CDR3aa: CASSTLGLAQQDEQFF
CDR3nt: TGTGCCAGTAGTACCCTCGGACTAGCGCAACAGGATGAGCAGTTCTTC

d_gene: NA
j_gene: TRBJ1-6
v_gene: TRBV19
abundance: NA
CDR3aa: CASSVPGPMNSPLHF
CDR3nt: TGTGCCAGTAGTGTTCCGGGACCGATGAATTCACCCCTCCACTTT

d_gene: NA
j_gene: TRBJ2-5
v_gene: TRBV9
abundance: many
CDR3aa: CASSVGAAQETQYF
CDR3nt: TGTGCCAGCAGCGTAGGTGCGGCCCAAGAGACCCAGTACTTC

d_gene: NA
j_gene: TRBJ2-2
v_gene: TRBV2
abundance: many
CDR3aa: CASIGEGATGELFF
CDR3nt: TGTGCCAGCATTGGGGAGGGGGCAACCGGGGAGCTGTTTTTT

d_gene: NA
j_gene: TRBJ2-5
v_gene: TRBV6-1
abundance: few
CDR3aa: CASRNRGYQETQYF
CDR3nt: TGTGCCAGCAGAAACCGGGGATACCAAGAGACCCAGTACTTC

d_gene: NA
j_gene: TRBJ2-3
v_gene: TRBV7-3
abundance: few
CDR3aa: CASSLQSGTDTQYF
CDR3nt: TGTGCCAGCAGCTTACAAAGCGGCACAGATACGCAGTATTTT

d_gene: NA
j_gene: TRBJ1-1
v_gene: TRBV9
abundance: NA
CDR3aa: CASSDRGTNTEAFF
CDR3nt: TGTGCCAGCAGCGACCGGGGGACGAACACTGAAGCTTTCTTT

d_gene: NA
j_gene: TRBJ2-5
v_gene: TRBV19
abundance: few
CDR3aa: CASSTTGTETQYF
CDR3nt: TGTGCCAGTAGCACCACAGGGACAGAGACCCAGTACTTC

d_gene: NA
j_gene: TRBJ2-5
v_gene: TRBV4-1
abundance: many
CDR3aa: CASSQGQDPWYQETQYF
CDR3nt: TGCGCCAGCAGCCAAGGACAAGATCCTTGGTACCAAGAGACCCAGTACTTC

d_gene: NA
j_gene: TRBJ2-5
v_gene: TRBV6-5
abundance: many
CDR3aa: CASSYWWDGEETQYF
CDR3nt: TGTGCCAGCAGTTACTGGTGGGATGGCGAGGAGACCCAGTACTTC

d_gene: NA
j_gene: TRBJ1-5
v_gene: TRBV9
abundance: many
CDR3aa: CASSVGGDSNQPQHF
CDR3nt: TGTGCCAGCAGCGTAGGGGGAGATAGCAATCAGCCCCAGCATTTT

d_gene: NA
j_gene: TRBJ1-1
v_gene: TRBV19
abundance: few
CDR3aa: CASSVSALKPFF
CDR3nt: TGTGCCAGTAGTGTCTCGGCGCTGAAGCCTTTCTTT

d_gene: TRBD2
j_gene: TRBJ2-3
v_gene: TRBV3-1
abundance: many
CDR3aa: CASSQRLSGRAGDTQYF
CDR3nt: TGTGCCAGCAGCCAAAGACTTAGCGGGAGGGCAGGAGATACGCAGTATTTT

d_gene: NA
j_gene: TRBJ2-1
v_gene: TRBV7-2
abundance: NA
CDR3aa: CASSPYLHNEQFF
CDR3nt: TGTGCCAGCAGCCCTTACCTGCACAATGAGCAGTTCTTC

d_gene: TRBD1
j_gene: TRBJ1-1
v_gene: TRBV9
abundance: NA
CDR3aa: CASSQPGQGNTEAFF
CDR3nt: TGTGCCAGCAGCCAGCCGGGACAGGGGAACACTGAAGCTTTCTTT

d_gene: TRBD1
j_gene: TRBJ2-3
v_gene: TRBV7-7
abundance: many
CDR3aa: CASSPRIQGAEGADTQYF
CDR3nt: TGTGCTAGCAGCCCCCGTATACAGGGGGCTGAAGGGGCAGATACGCAGTATTTT

d_gene: NA
j_gene: TRBJ1-2
v_gene: TRBV4-1
abundance: NA
CDR3aa: CASSQESEEGYTF
CDR3nt: TGCGCCAGCAGCCAAGAGTCGGAGGAAGGCTACACCTTC

d_gene: NA
j_gene: TRBJ2-7
v_gene: TRBV5-5
abundance: many
CDR3aa: CASSLVGEDYEQYF
CDR3nt: TGTGCCAGCAGCTTGGTGGGGGAGGACTACGAGCAGTACTTC

d_gene: NA
j_gene: TRBJ1-1
v_gene: TRBV12-3/TRBV12-4
abundance: NA
CDR3aa: CASSPGPLGTEAFF
CDR3nt: TGTGCCAGCAGTCCCGGCCCCCTAGGAACTGAAGCTTTCTTT

d_gene: TRBD2
j_gene: TRBJ2-1
v_gene: TRBV2
abundance: many
CDR3aa: CASSGTSGRGNEQFF
CDR3nt: TGTGCCAGCAGCGGGACTAGCGGGAGGGGTAATGAGCAGTTCTTC

d_gene: TRBD1
j_gene: TRBJ2-3
v_gene: TRBV19
abundance: few
CDR3aa: CASYDRARGDTQYF
CDR3nt: TGTGCCAGTTATGACAGGGCTCGAGGAGATACGCAGTATTTT

d_gene: NA
j_gene: TRBJ2-7
v_gene: TRBV18
abundance: NA
CDR3aa: CASSLKRGTYEQYF
CDR3nt: TGTGCCAGCTCACTCAAACGGGGGACCTACGAGCAGTACTTC

d_gene: NA
j_gene: TRBJ2-7
v_gene: TRBV10-3
abundance: many
CDR3aa: CAISEPSAVGSYEQYF
CDR3nt: TGTGCCATCAGTGAGCCCTCAGCGGTTGGCTCCTACGAGCAGTACTTC

d_gene: TRBD2
j_gene: TRBJ2-7
v_gene: TRBV28
abundance: many
CDR3aa: CASSFSASGVYEQYF
CDR3nt: TGTGCCAGCAGTTTTAGCGCTAGCGGAGTCTACGAGCAGTACTTC

d_gene: TRBD2
j_gene: TRBJ2-3
v_gene: TRBV2
abundance: many
CDR3aa: CASRVVAGDVGTQYF
CDR3nt: TGTGCCAGCAGGGTGGTAGCGGGAGACGTGGGTACGCAGTATTTT

d_gene: NA
j_gene: TRBJ1-1
v_gene: TRBV10-3
abundance: NA
CDR3aa: CASSTRDDITEAFF
CDR3nt: TGTGCCAGCAGCACCAGGGACGACATCACTGAAGCTTTCTTT

d_gene: TRBD1
j_gene: TRBJ1-2
v_gene: TRBV20-1
abundance: many
CDR3aa: CSASRQGGPYGYTF
CDR3nt: TGCAGTGCTTCCCGACAGGGGGGCCCCTATGGCTACACCTTC

d_gene: NA
j_gene: TRBJ1-3
v_gene: TRBV6-1
abundance: many
CDR3aa: CASGGGGGNTIYF
CDR3nt: TGTGCCAGCGGTGGGGGCGGTGGAAACACCATATATTTT

d_gene: TRBD1
j_gene: TRBJ2-7
v_gene: TRBV9
abundance: many
CDR3aa: CASSVESDRGRYEQYF
CDR3nt: TGTGCCAGCAGCGTAGAGTCCGACAGGGGCCGCTACGAGCAGTACTTC

d_gene: NA
j_gene: TRBJ1-2
v_gene: TRBV10-3
abundance: many
CDR3aa: CAISESRFRDYGYTF
CDR3nt: TGTGCCATCAGTGAGTCGAGGTTTCGGGACTATGGCTACACCTTC

d_gene: TRBD2
j_gene: TRBJ2-5
v_gene: TRBV29-1
abundance: many
CDR3aa: CSAILAGGMETQYF
CDR3nt: TGCAGCGCCATCTTAGCGGGAGGGATGGAGACCCAGTACTTC

d_gene: TRBD1
j_gene: TRBJ2-3
v_gene: TRBV12-3/TRBV12-4
abundance: many
CDR3aa: CASSLDQGASTDTQYF
CDR3nt: TGTGCCAGCAGTTTAGACCAGGGGGCGAGCACAGATACGCAGTATTTT

d_gene: NA
j_gene: TRBJ2-1
v_gene: TRBV4-1
abundance: few
CDR3aa: CASSPQGLARNEQFF
CDR3nt: TGCGCCAGCAGCCCCCAGGGGCTAGCGAGAAATGAGCAGTTCTTC